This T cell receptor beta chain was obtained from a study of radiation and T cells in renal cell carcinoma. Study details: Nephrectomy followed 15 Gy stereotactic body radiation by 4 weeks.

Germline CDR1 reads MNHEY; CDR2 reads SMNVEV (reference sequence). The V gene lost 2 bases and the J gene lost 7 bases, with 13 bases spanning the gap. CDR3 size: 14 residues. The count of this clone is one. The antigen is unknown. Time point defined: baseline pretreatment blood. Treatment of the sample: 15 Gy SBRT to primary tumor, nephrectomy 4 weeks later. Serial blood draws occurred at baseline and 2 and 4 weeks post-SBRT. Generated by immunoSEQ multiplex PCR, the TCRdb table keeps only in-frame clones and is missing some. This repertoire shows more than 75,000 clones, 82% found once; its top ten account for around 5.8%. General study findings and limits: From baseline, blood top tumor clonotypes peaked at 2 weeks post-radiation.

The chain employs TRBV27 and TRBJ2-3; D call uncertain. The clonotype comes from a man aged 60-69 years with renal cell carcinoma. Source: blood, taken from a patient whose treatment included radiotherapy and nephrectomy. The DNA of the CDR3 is TGTGCCAGCAGTTTAGGCCGTGCGCGGTATACGCAGTATTTT. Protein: CASSLGRARYTQYF.